The 32 T cell receptor beta chains presented below share a single source sample, sequenced in a study of blood T cell repertoires in COVID-19. Using immunoSEQ multiplex PCR, the repertoire was profiled, and TCRdb retains in-frame clones only, with some absent. The sample lists 350,000 to 450,000 clones, 75% to 90% occurring once. Sequenced: peripheral blood. The origin of the receptors is a woman aged 40 to 50 with COVID-19, enrolled during active disease.

The J gene is TRBJ1-1, the V gene TRBV11-2; 7 positions match TRBD1. With V trimmed by 5 bases and J by 6 bases, 12 bases remained unmatched. The CDR3 contains 15 residues. CDR1 and CDR2 from the germline V gene are SGHAT and FQNNGV. CDR3: CASSPQTGPEAEAFF. The CDR3 coding sequence is TGTGCCAGCAGCCCACAGACAGGGCCGGAGGCTGAAGCTTTCTTT.

The chain employs TRBV18 and TRBJ1-2; TRBD1 agrees at 7 bases. Germline V gene lookup returns CDR1 KGHSH and CDR2 LQKENI. This CDR3 spans 14 amino acids. Losses at the gene ends were 8 bases for V and 4 bases for J; bases not matched to a gene: 10. As DNA, the CDR3 is TGTGCCAGCGCCGACGGAGGGGGCGGCTATGGCTACACCTTC. Its protein product is CASADGGGGYGYTF.

This chain uses TRBV18 with TRBJ2-4; 8 bases are shared with TRBD2. Germline CDR1 reads KGHSH; CDR2 reads LQKENI. With V trimmed by 1 base and J by 1 base, 9 bases remained unmatched. The CDR3 is made up of 18 amino acids. The CDR3 region is CASSPLHRRGEAKNIQYF. DNA of the CDR3: TGTGCCAGCTCACCACTACATCGGCGGGGGGAGGCCAAAAACATTCAGTACTTC.

The chain is built from TRBV18 and TRBJ2-2; 9 bases are a match to TRBD2. This CDR3 is 17 amino acids long. The germline gives CDR1 KGHSH, CDR2 LQKENI. With V trimmed by 6 bases and J by 0 bases, 8 bases remained unmatched. The CDR3 sequence is CASSPIGGGANTGELFF. The CDR3 DNA sequence: TGTGCCAGCTCCCCTATCGGCGGGGGGGCGAACACCGGGGAGCTGTTTTTT.

This clone was found once. The V and J genes are TRBV10-3 and TRBJ1-2, with 8 bases identical to TRBD1. V was pared by 3 bases and J by 2 bases, with 5 bases of the junction left unmatched. The CDR3 is 15 amino acids. Germline lookup yields CDR1 ENHRY and CDR2 SYGVKD. CDR3 DNA sequence: TGTGCCATCAGTGACGGGGGACAGGCAAACTATGGCTACACCTTC. It is translated as CAISDGGQANYGYTF.

The chain uses TRBV29-1 and TRBJ2-3, with TRBD2 matching over 7 bases. The CDR3 extends over 15 amino acids. J gave up 2 bases and V 4 bases, and 9 bases lay outside the gene matches. CDR1 SQVTM and CDR2 ANQGSEA come from the germline V gene. The DNA of the CDR3 is TGCAGCGTTGCGTTTGCGGGGGATCTCACAGATACGCAGTATTTT. It yields the protein CSVAFAGDLTDTQYF.

The chain has TRBV19 and TRBJ1-4, with D possibly TRBD1 on 6 matching bases. The germline CDR1 and CDR2 sequences are LNHDA and SQIVND (reference sequence). The CDR3 is made up of 15 amino acids. V lost 4 bases, J lost 0 bases, and 9 bases lay in between. In nucleotides, the CDR3 is TGTGCCAGTAGTAGTCGACAGGCAACTAATGAAAAACTGTTTTTT. It specifies CASSSRQATNEKLFF.

The chain combines TRBV9 with TRBJ2-1; 11 positions agree with TRBD2. The CDR3 extends over 18 amino acids. Germline lookup yields CDR1 SGDLS and CDR2 YYNGEE. V was pared by 4 bases and J by 2 bases, with 11 bases of the junction left unmatched. CDR3 region: CASSPGTSGNPTYNEQFF. CDR3 bases: TGTGCCAGCAGCCCTGGGACTAGCGGAAACCCTACCTACAATGAGCAGTTCTTC. The full variable domain, its missing parts supplied by reference TRBV9 and TRBJ2-1, is DSGVTQTPKHLITATGQRVTLRCSPRSGDLSVYWYQQSLDQGLQFLIQYYNGEERAKGNILERFSAQQFPDLHSELNLSSLELGDSALYFCASSPGTSGNPTYNEQFFGPGTRLTVL.

V usage is TRBV5-1 and J usage is TRBJ2-4, with TRBD1 as a possible D gene (6 bases). The CDR3 loop spans 15 amino acids. Germline-derived CDR1 and CDR2 are SGHRS and YFSETQ. Deletions cut 3 bases from V and 3 bases from J, with 13 bases between. DNA for the CDR3: TGCGCCAGCAGCTCTGACAGGACCTACAAAAACATTCAGTACTTC. Its protein is CASSSDRTYKNIQYF.

The rearrangement joins TRBV5-1 to TRBJ2-6; TRBD1 might be the D (5 bases). V lost 4 bases and J lost 0, with 11 bases in between. This CDR3 is built from 16 residues. Germline V lookup: CDR1 SGHRS, CDR2 YFSETQ. For the CDR3, the DNA is TGCGCCAGCAGCCCGACAGCCCTCTCTGGGGCCAACGTCCTGACTTTC. Translated: CASSPTALSGANVLTF.

The chain recombines TRBV6-2 or TRBV6-3 with TRBJ2-1; 8 nucleotides align to TRBD2. CDR3 length: 14 amino acids. In germline, CDR1 is MNHEY, CDR2 SVGEGT. With 5 bases clipped from V and 6 bases from J, the junction kept 6 bases outside the gene matches. The CDR3 reads CASSNAGLGNEQFF. CDR3 coding DNA: TGTGCCAGCAGTAACGCGGGACTAGGCAATGAGCAGTTCTTC.

This chain uses TRBV6-1 with TRBJ1-5; D ambiguous. Germline values: CDR1 MNHNS, CDR2 SASEGT. Trimming took off 2 bases at V and 1 base at J, with 6 bases between the two ends. CDR3 size: 14 residues. CDR3 nucleotide sequence: TGTGCCAGCAGTGAATCAGGAAGCAATCAGCCCCAGCATTTT. This encodes CASSESGSNQPQHF.

The genes are TRBV18 and TRBJ1-2, with TRBD1 as a possible D gene (5 bases). CDR1 and CDR2 from the germline V gene are KGHSH and LQKENI. CDR3 length: 17 amino acids. V lost 2 bases to trimming and J lost 8 bases, with 24 bases between them. CDR3 amino acids: CASSPSGYGTGDWGYTF. The CDR3 coding sequence is TGTGCCAGCTCACCATCTGGATACGGGACGGGGGACTGGGGCTACACCTTC.

The chain recombines TRBV7-3 with TRBJ1-1, with 7 bases identical to TRBD1. J was trimmed by 4 bases and V by 8 bases; bases with no gene match: 7. The germline V gene has CDR1 SGHTA and CDR2 FQGTGA. CDR3 length equals 13 residues. The CDR3 region has the DNA TGTGCCAGCGCCCCTCCAGGGGGCACTGAAGCTTTCTTT. Encoded protein: CASAPPGGTEAFF.

This chain joins TRBV27 and TRBJ1-6, with D perhaps matching TRBD1 (6 bases). Trimming took off 8 bases at V and 7 bases at J, with 21 bases between the two ends. The CDR3 length is 16 residues. Germline CDR1 MNHEY, CDR2 SMNVEV (reference sequence). This CDR3 reads CASGWTSSQGNSPLHF. The CDR3 bases are TGTGCCAGCGGATGGACATCCTCCCAGGGGAATTCACCCCTCCACTTT.

The V call is TRBV28, the J call TRBJ1-5; no clear D. Germline V gene lookup returns CDR1 MDHEN and CDR2 SYDVKM. Between the trimmed V and J ends, which lost 6 bases and 2 bases, there was a span of 14 bases. CDR3 size: 15 residues. CDR3 loop: CASRPGIIGNQPQHF. The CDR3, as DNA: TGTGCCAGCAGGCCTGGCATAATCGGCAATCAGCCCCAGCATTTT.

The rearrangement uses TRBV6-2 or TRBV6-3 and TRBJ1-3, with D possibly being TRBD1 (5 bases). The V end lost 2 bases, the J end lost 3 bases, and 17 bases lay between the germline ends. The CDR3 contains 17 residues. Germline CDR1 MNHEY, CDR2 SVGEGT. CDR3 sequence (DNA): TGTGCCAGCAGTTACGCCCCCAGGCGGGGGATTGGAAACACCATATATTTT. This sequence encodes CASSYAPRRGIGNTIYF.

This chain uses TRBV15 with TRBJ2-7; the D gene is possibly TRBD2 (5 bases). Trimming removed 0 bases at V and 4 bases at J, with 16 bases between. The CDR3 loop spans 16 amino acids. Per germline, CDR1 LNHNV and CDR2 YYDKDF (reference sequence). The CDR3, as DNA: TGTGCCACCAGCAGAGATAGGTTGGTACGGGGTTACGAGCAGTACTTC. Encoded protein: CATSRDRLVRGYEQYF.

V usage is TRBV7-9 and J usage is TRBJ2-5, with D possibly being TRBD2 (6 bases). V lost 4 bases and J 0 bases, leaving 9 bases between the germline ends. This CDR3 contains 14 residues. Germline-derived CDR1 and CDR2 are SEHNR and FQNEAQ (reference sequence). CDR3 sequence: CASSSGLYQETQYF. CDR3 sequence (DNA): TGTGCCAGCAGCTCGGGACTTTACCAAGAGACCCAGTACTTC. Full variable domain (remainder filled in from reference TRBV7-9 and TRBJ2-5): DTGVSQNPRHKITKRGQNVTFRCDPISEHNRLYWYRQTLGQGPEFLTYFQNEAQLEKSRLLSDRFSAERPKGSFSTLEIQRTEQGDSAMYLCASSSGLYQETQYFGPGTRLLVL.

The chain recombines TRBV2 with TRBJ1-4; a possible D gene is TRBD1 (6 bases). Trimming took 4 bases from V and 6 from J, leaving 12 bases between them. This CDR3 comprises 14 residues. Germline V lookup: CDR1 SNHLY, CDR2 FYNNEI. The CDR3 DNA sequence: TGTGCCAGCAGTGCACAGGGCGGAGATGAAAAACTGTTTTTT. Translation: CASSAQGGDEKLFF.

The gene calls are TRBV10-3 and TRBJ2-1; TRBD1 aligns across 8 bases. V dropped 5 bases and J dropped 9; count of bases not matched to a gene: 3. CDR1 is ENHRY and CDR2 is SYGVKD in the germline V gene. The CDR3 sequence is 12 residues long. The CDR3 region is CAISQGAVEQFF. The CDR3 nucleotides read TGTGCCATCAGTCAGGGGGCCGTTGAGCAGTTCTTC.

This clone came up a few times. The V gene is TRBV10-3, the J gene TRBJ1-2; 11 bases are a match to TRBD1. After removal of 6 bases from V and 7 bases from J, the junction contained 10 bases not matched to a gene. CDR1 is ENHRY and CDR2 is SYGVKD in the germline V gene. This CDR3 contains 15 residues. DNA for the CDR3: TGTGCCATCAGCGGATGGGACAGGGGGTTTCGTGGCTACACCTTC. This translates into CAISGWDRGFRGYTF.

V gene TRBV28 combines with J gene TRBJ1-1; no definite D call. Germline V CDR1 and CDR2: MDHEN, SYDVKM. This CDR3 has 13 residues. V lost 6 bases and J lost 4, with 12 bases in between. The CDR3 DNA sequence: TGTGCCAGCAGCCTACAGAGGGTCACTGAAGCTTTCTTT. Translated: CASSLQRVTEAFF.

This clone was recorded only once. The CDR3 reads CASSEASSNYGYTF. Written as DNA, the CDR3 is TGTGCCAGCAGTGAAGCGAGTAGTAACTATGGCTACACCTTC. J is TRBJ1-2 and V is TRBV6-1, with D unclear. CDR1 and CDR2 from the germline V gene are MNHNS and SASEGT. CDR3 length: 14 amino acids. The V end was cut by 0 bases, the J end by 1 base, with 6 bases between.

The rearrangement links TRBV6-2 or TRBV6-3 to TRBJ1-2, with a weak D call TRBD1 (6 bases). Germline V gene data show CDR1 as MNHEY and CDR2 as SVGEGT. The V and J ends lost 6 bases and 5 bases respectively, with 19 bases between them. The CDR3 covers 15 residues. This CDR3 is CASSHHPGQPYGYTF. The CDR3 coding sequence is TGTGCCAGCAGCCACCACCCTGGACAGCCTTATGGCTACACCTTC.

The chain couples TRBV2 to TRBJ1-1; D uncertain. Germline V lookup: CDR1 SNHLY, CDR2 FYNNEI. The V end was cut by 7 bases, the J end by 1 base, with 10 bases between. This CDR3 contains 13 residues. CDR3 region: CASNQDANTEAFF. The CDR3, as DNA: TGTGCCAGCAACCAGGATGCGAACACTGAAGCTTTCTTT.

V usage is TRBV6-1 and J usage is TRBJ1-1; D ambiguous. Per the germline V gene, CDR1 is MNHNS and CDR2 is SASEGT. The V end lost 2 bases, the J end lost 5 bases, and 12 bases lay between the germline ends. The CDR3 consists of 14 residues. DNA of the CDR3: TGTGCCAGCAGTGAATATCGAGGGAGTACTGAAGCTTTCTTT. This gives the protein CASSEYRGSTEAFF.

The chain carries TRBV29-1 and TRBJ1-1, with 9 bases identical to TRBD1. Per the germline V gene, CDR1 is SQVTM and CDR2 is ANQGSEA. The V gene end was trimmed by 5 bases and the J gene end by 5 bases; junction bases not matched to a gene: 6. This CDR3 has 13 amino acids. CDR3 residues: CSVSRDRETEAFF. CDR3 sequence (DNA): TGCAGCGTTTCCCGGGACAGGGAAACTGAAGCTTTCTTT.

This clone was observed once. V usage is TRBV3-1 (or the pseudogene TRBV3-2) and J usage is TRBJ1-2, with D possibly TRBD1 on 6 matching bases. Between the trimmed V and J ends, which lost 0 bases and 6 bases, there was a span of 14 bases. The germline V gene has CDR1 LGHDT and CDR2 YNNKEL (reference sequence). This CDR3 is 15 amino acids long. Here the CDR3 reads CASSQDGQGWNGYTF. Written as DNA, the CDR3 is TGTGCCAGCAGCCAAGATGGGCAGGGGTGGAATGGCTACACCTTC.

The rearrangement links TRBV27 to TRBJ2-1; TRBD2 agrees at 14 bases. The V gene end was trimmed by 8 bases and the J gene end by 13 bases; junction bases not matched to a gene: 13. Germline V gene sequence: CDR1 MNHEY, CDR2 SMNVEV (reference sequence). The CDR3 has 15 amino acids. The CDR3 loop is CASQSQGLAGVHQFF. CDR3 sequence (DNA): TGTGCCAGCCAATCCCAGGGACTAGCGGGGGTTCATCAGTTCTTC.

The chain uses TRBV7-3 and TRBJ1-6, with TRBD1 identical over 7 bases. This CDR3 is built from 14 residues. Germline trimming cut 5 bases from V and 7 bases from J; bases unmatched to any gene: 5. Germline V gene sequence: CDR1 SGHTA, CDR2 FQGTGA. The CDR3: CASSPQGVNSPLHF. The CDR3 DNA reads as TGTGCCAGCAGCCCCCAGGGGGTGAATTCACCCCTCCACTTT. The full variable domain, completed using reference TRBV7-3 and TRBJ1-6, is GAGVSQTPSNKVTEKGKYVELRCDPISGHTALYWYRQSLGQGPEFLIYFQGTGAADDSGLPNDRFFAVRPEGSVSTLKIQRTERGDSAVYLCASSPQGVNSPLHFGNGTRLTVT.

The CDR3 sequence is CASSTTTLGLAGDYEQYF. In nucleotides, the CDR3 is TGTGCCAGCAGTACCACCACCTTGGGACTAGCGGGAGACTACGAGCAGTACTTC. The chain employs TRBV28 and TRBJ2-7, with TRBD2 identical over 14 bases. The CDR3 consists of 18 residues. V shed 5 bases and J 3 bases; nucleotides not matched to a gene: 12. From germline, CDR1 is MDHEN and CDR2 SYDVKM.